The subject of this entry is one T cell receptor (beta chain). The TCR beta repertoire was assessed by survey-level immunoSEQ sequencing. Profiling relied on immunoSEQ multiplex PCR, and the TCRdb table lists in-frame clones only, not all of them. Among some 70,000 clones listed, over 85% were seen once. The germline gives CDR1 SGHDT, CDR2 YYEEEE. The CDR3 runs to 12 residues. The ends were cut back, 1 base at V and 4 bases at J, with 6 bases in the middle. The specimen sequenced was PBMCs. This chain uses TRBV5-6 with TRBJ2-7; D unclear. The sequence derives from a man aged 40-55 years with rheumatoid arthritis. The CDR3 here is CASSLRSYEQYF. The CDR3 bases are TGTGCCAGCAGCTTGAGGAGTTACGAGCAGTACTTC.